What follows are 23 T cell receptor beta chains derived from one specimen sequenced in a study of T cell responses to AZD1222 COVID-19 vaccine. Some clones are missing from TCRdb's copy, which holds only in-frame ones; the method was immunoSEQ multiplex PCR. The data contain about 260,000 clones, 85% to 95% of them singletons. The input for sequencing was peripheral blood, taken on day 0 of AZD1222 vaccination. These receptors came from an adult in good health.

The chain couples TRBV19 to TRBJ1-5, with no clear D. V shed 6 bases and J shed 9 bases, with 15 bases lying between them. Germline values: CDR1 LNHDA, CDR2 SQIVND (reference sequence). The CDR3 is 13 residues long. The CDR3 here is CASREVPRAPQHF. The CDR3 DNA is TGTGCCAGTAGAGAAGTCCCGCGGGCGCCCCAGCATTTT.

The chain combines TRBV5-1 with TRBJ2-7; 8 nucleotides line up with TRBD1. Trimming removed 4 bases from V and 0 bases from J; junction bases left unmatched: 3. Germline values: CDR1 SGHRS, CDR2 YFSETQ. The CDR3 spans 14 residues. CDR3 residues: CASSRTGISYEQYF. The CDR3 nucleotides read TGCGCCAGCAGCCGGACAGGGATCTCCTACGAGCAGTACTTC.

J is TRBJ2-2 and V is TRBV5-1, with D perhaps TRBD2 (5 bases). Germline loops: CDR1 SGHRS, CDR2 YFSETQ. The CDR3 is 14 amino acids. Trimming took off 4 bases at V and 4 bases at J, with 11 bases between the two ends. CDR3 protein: CASSPAGVTGELFF. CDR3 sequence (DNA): TGCGCCAGCAGCCCCGCCGGGGTCACCGGGGAGCTGTTTTTT.

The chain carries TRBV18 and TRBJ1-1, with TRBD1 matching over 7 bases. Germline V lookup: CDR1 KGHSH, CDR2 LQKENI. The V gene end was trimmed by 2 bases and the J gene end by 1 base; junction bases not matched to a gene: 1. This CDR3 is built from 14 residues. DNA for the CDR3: TGTGCCAGCTCACCAGGACAGGCGAACACTGAAGCTTTCTTT. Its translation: CASSPGQANTEAFF.

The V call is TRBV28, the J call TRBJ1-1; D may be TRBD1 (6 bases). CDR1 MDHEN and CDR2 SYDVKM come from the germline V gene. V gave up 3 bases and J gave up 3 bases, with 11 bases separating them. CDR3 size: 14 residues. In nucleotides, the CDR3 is TGTGCCAGCAGTTTGAGGGGGGGCGACACTGAAGCTTTCTTT. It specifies CASSLRGGDTEAFF.

The CDR3 spells CASSLYWTEYGYTF. CDR3 nucleotide sequence: TGTGCCAGCAGTTTATACTGGACCGAGTATGGCTACACCTTC. The V call is TRBV27, the J call TRBJ1-2; D unresolved. V was clipped by 1 base and J by 5 bases, with 11 bases between them. This CDR3 spans 14 amino acids. Germline V gives CDR1 MNHEY, CDR2 SMNVEV (reference sequence).

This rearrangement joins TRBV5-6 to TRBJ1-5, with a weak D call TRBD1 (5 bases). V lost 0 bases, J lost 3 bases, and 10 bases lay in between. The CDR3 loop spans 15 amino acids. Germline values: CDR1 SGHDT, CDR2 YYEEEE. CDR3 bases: TGTGCCAGCAGCTTGGGACAGAACTCCAATCAGCCCCAGCATTTT. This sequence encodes CASSLGQNSNQPQHF.

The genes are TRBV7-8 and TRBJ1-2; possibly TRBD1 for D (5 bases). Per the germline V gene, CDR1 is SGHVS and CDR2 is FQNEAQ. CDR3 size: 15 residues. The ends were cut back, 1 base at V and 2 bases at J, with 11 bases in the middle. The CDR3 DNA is TGTGCCAGCAGCTTAGGGACATCGCTAAACTATGGCTACACCTTC. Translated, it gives CASSLGTSLNYGYTF.

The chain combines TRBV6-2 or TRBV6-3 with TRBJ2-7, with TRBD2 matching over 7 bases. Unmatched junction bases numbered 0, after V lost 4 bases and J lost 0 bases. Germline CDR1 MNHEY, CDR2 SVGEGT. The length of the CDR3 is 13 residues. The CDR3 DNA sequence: TGTGCCAGCAGTTGGGGGGGCTCCTACGAGCAGTACTTC. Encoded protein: CASSWGGSYEQYF.

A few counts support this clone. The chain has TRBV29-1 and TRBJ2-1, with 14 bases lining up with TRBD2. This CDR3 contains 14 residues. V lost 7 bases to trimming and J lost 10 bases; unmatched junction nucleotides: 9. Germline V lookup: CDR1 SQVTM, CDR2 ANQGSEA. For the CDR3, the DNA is TGCAGCGGCCGACTAGCGGGAGGGTCCAGGGAGCAGTTCTTC. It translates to CSGRLAGGSREQFF.

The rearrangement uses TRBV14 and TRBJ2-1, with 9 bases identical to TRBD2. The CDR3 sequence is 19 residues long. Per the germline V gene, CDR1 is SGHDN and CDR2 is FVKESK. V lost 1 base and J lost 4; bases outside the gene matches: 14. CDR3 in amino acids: CASSQVSQILAGWYNEQFF. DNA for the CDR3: TGTGCCAGCAGCCAAGTTTCACAAATTCTAGCGGGATGGTACAATGAGCAGTTCTTC. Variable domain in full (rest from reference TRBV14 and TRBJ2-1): EAGVTQFPSHSVIEKGQTVTLRCDPISGHDNLYWYRRVMGKEIKFLLHFVKESKQDESGMPNNRFLAERTGGTYSTLKVQPAELEDSGVYFCASSQVSQILAGWYNEQFFGPGTRLTVL.

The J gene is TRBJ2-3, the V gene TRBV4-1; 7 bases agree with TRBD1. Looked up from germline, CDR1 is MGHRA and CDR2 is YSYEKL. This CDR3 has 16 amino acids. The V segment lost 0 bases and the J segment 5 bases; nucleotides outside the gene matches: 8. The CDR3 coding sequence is TGCGCCAGCAGCCAAGAAGGGTCCAGGGGGAGAGATACGCAGTATTTT. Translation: CASSQEGSRGRDTQYF.

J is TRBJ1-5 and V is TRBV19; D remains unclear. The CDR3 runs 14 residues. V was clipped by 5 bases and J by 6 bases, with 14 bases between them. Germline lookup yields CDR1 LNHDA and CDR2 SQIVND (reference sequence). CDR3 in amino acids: CASSGGELSQPQHF. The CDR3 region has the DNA TGTGCCAGTAGTGGAGGAGAATTGAGTCAGCCCCAGCATTTT.

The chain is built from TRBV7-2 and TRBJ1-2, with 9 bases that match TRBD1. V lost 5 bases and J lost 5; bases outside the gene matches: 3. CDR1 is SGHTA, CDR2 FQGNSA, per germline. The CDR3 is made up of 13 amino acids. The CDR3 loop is CASSPGQGYGYTF. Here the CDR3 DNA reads TGTGCCAGCAGCCCGGGACAGGGTTATGGCTACACCTTC. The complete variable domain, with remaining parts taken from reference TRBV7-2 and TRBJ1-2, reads GAGVSQSPSNKVTEKGKDVELRCDPISGHTALYWYRQSLGQGLEFLIYFQGNSAPDKSGLPSDRFSAERTGGSVSTLTIQRTQQEDSAVYLCASSPGQGYGYTFGSGTRLTVV.

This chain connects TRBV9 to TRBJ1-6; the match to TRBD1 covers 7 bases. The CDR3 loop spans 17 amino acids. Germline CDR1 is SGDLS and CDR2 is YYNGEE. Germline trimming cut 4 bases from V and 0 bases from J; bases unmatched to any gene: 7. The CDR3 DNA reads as TGTGCCAGCAGCCCCAGGGGGGGCAGCTCCTATAATTCACCCCTCCACTTT. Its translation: CASSPRGGSSYNSPLHF.

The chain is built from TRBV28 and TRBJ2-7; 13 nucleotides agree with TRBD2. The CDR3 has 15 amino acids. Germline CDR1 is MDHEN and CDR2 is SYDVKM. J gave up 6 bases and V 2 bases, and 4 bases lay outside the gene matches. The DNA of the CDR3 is TGTGCCAGCAGTTTAAGGACTAGCGGGAGTGGCGAGCAGTACTTC. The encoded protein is CASSLRTSGSGEQYF.

CDR3: CASSPDPGGEQFF. The CDR3 region has the DNA TGTGCCAGCAGCCCCGATCCTGGGGGTGAGCAGTTCTTC. The gene calls are TRBV9 and TRBJ2-1; D might be TRBD1 or TRBD2, each matching 5 bases. This CDR3 has 13 amino acids. V was trimmed by 4 bases and J by 9 bases, leaving 14 bases between them. The germline gives CDR1 SGDLS, CDR2 YYNGEE.

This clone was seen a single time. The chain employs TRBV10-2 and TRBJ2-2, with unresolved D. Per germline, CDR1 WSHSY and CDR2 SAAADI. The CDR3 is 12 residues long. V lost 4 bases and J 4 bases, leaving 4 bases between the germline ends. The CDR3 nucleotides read TGCGCCAGCAGTGTGGGCACCGGGGAGCTGTTTTTT. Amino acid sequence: CASSVGTGELFF.

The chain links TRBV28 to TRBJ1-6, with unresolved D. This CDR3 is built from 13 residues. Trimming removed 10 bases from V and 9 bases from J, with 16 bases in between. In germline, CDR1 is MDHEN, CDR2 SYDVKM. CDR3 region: CATSRGSGSPLHF. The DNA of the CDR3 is TGTGCCACGAGCCGAGGGTCGGGTTCACCCCTCCACTTT.

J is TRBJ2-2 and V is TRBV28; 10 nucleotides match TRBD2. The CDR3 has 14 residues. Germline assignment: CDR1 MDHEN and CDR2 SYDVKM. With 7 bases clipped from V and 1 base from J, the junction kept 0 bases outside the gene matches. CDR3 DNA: TGTGCCAGCACTAGCGGGGGGAACACCGGGGAGCTGTTTTTT. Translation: CASTSGGNTGELFF.

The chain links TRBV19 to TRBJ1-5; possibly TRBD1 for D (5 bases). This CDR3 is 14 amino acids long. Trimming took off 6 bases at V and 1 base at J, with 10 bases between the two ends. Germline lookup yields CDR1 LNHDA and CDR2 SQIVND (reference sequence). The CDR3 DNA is TGTGCCAGTAGCGCGGGGACGAGCAATCAGCCCCAGCATTTT. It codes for CASSAGTSNQPQHF.

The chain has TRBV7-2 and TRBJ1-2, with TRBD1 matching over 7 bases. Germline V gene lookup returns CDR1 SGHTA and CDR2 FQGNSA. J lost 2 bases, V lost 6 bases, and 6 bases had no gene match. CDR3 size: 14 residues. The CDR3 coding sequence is TGTGCCAGCAGGAACAGGGGAACCAACTATGGCTACACCTTC. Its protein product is CASRNRGTNYGYTF.

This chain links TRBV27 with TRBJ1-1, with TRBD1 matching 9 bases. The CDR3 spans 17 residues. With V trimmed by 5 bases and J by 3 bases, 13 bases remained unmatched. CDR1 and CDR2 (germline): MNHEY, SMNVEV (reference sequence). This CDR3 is CASSTRDREGIDTEAFF. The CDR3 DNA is TGTGCCAGCAGTACCCGGGACAGGGAGGGGATTGACACTGAAGCTTTCTTT.